A single sample gave rise to the 21 T cell receptor beta chains below, sequenced in a study of T-cell memory formation after mild COVID-19 (dated by TCRdb to the early 2020s). The library came from 5' RACE. TCRdb names Illumina NovaSeq 6000 as the instrument used. Using fastp at Q25 and MiXCR, TCRdb reprocessed the public reads and kept productive beta chains. Every CDR3 protein is listed once, alongside the most common genes and DNA of its rows. This sample lists fewer than 500,000 distinct CDR3 sequences; around a quarter were detected once. Under 15% of the sample is taken by the ten largest. Sequencing input: PBMCs or a T cell subset sorted from them (not recorded which). These TCRs come from an adult woman who had mild COVID-19 (a few samples of this study predate the infection). The sample titles of this study are shuffled in the database, so cell type and time point are left out; the donor was told from shared clones.

The genes are TRBV12-3 or TRBV12-4 and TRBJ2-3; 13 bases are shared with TRBD2. The J segment lost 6 bases and the V segment lost 5 bases, leaving 11 bases of the junction unmatched. This CDR3 spans 17 amino acids. This CDR3 is CASSPRLAGGPEDTQYF. For the CDR3, the DNA is TGTGCCAGCAGTCCGCGACTAGCGGGGGGCCCCGAGGATACGCAGTATTTT.

This clonotype was observed a handful of times. The chain combines TRBV19 with TRBJ2-7; TRBD2 matches 7 bases. This CDR3 contains 13 residues. Losses at the gene ends were 10 bases for V and 6 bases for J; bases not matched to a gene: 12. Germline CDR1 is LNHDA and CDR2 is SQIVND (reference sequence). CDR3 protein: CATRAGPLGEQYF. In DNA form, the CDR3 reads TGTGCCACCAGAGCGGGACCCCTCGGCGAGCAGTACTTC.

In DNA, the CDR3 is TGTGCCAGCAGGGAGGGGACGAACACCGGGGAGCTGTTTTTT. It yields the protein CASREGTNTGELFF. The chain carries TRBV5-6 and TRBJ2-2; D perhaps matches TRBD2 (6 bases). The V gene lost 5 bases and the J gene lost 0 bases, with 8 bases spanning the gap. The CDR3 is made up of 14 amino acids. Germline V gives CDR1 SGHDT, CDR2 YYEEEE.

The chain has TRBV7-8 and TRBJ2-3, with D possibly being TRBD1 or TRBD2 (5 bases each). CDR3 length: 15 residues. V was clipped by 4 bases and J by 4 bases, with 15 bases between them. The germline gives CDR1 SGHVS, CDR2 FQNEAQ. The CDR3 reads CASSSLHRGPDTQYF. The CDR3 region has the DNA TGTGCCAGCAGCTCGCTCCATCGGGGACCAGATACGCAGTATTTT.

This clonotype was counted a few times. CDR3 DNA: TGTGCCAGCAGCTTAGGGGCGGGTAGCGGGAGGCCATCGAACACCGGGGAGCTGTTTTTT. Its translation is CASSLGAGSGRPSNTGELFF. The chain recombines TRBV11-2 with TRBJ2-2; TRBD2 matches 10 bases. Germline V gives CDR1 SGHAT, CDR2 FQNNGV. The CDR3 is 20 amino acids. V lost 1 base to trimming and J lost 0 bases; unmatched junction nucleotides: 11.

This clonotype was counted between two and nine times. The rearrangement uses TRBV6-6 and TRBJ2-3, with a tentative D call TRBD2 (7 bases). The germline V gene has CDR1 MNHNY and CDR2 SVGAGI (reference sequence). This CDR3 has 13 amino acids. Trimming took 8 bases from V and 4 from J, leaving 13 bases between them. The CDR3 here is CASGWGGPDTQYF. CDR3 in DNA: TGTGCCAGCGGCTGGGGGGGGCCAGATACGCAGTATTTT.

This clonotype came up a few times. This chain uses TRBV5-1 with TRBJ1-1, with a tentative D call TRBD1 (6 bases). Germline CDR1 and CDR2: SGHRS and YFSETQ. The CDR3 sequence is 18 residues long. Trimming removed 0 bases from V and 0 bases from J, with 18 bases in between. The CDR3 reads CASSLGAGTRRLNTEAFF. Written as DNA, the CDR3 is TGCGCCAGCAGCTTGGGGGCCGGGACAAGAAGACTGAACACTGAAGCTTTCTTT.

This clonotype was counted only a few times. The CDR3 DNA follows: TGTGCCACCAGTGATTCATCCCCGTGGAAGCAGTTCTTC. Its translation is CATSDSSPWKQFF. This rearrangement joins TRBV24-1 to TRBJ2-1; unclear D gene. Trimming removed 2 bases from V and 11 bases from J, with 12 bases in between. CDR1 is KGHDR, CDR2 SFDVKD, per germline. This CDR3 is built from 13 residues.

This clonotype showed up just a few times. The chain uses TRBV4-2 and TRBJ2-3; TRBD2 might be the D (6 bases). The CDR3 length is 16 residues. V was clipped by 4 bases and J by 2 bases, with 16 bases between them. Germline CDR1 and CDR2: LGHNA and YNFKEQ. CDR3 residues: CASSRNGEAPTDTQYF. In DNA form, the CDR3 reads TGTGCCAGCAGCCGCAACGGGGAGGCCCCCACAGATACGCAGTATTTT.

The chain couples TRBV6-2 or TRBV6-3 to TRBJ2-7; 11 bases fit TRBD1. Germline V lookup: CDR1 MNHEY, CDR2 SVGEGT. This CDR3 has 14 residues. J gave up 7 bases and V 6 bases, and 8 bases lay outside the gene matches. CDR3 DNA: TGTGCCAGCAGCCTGGACAGGGGGCTAAGTGAGCAGTACTTC. Translation: CASSLDRGLSEQYF.

V usage is TRBV27 and J usage is TRBJ2-7, with 7 bases identical to TRBD1. This CDR3 comprises 15 residues. The trim removed 8 bases at V and 2 bases at J, leaving 12 bases unmatched. Germline V lookup: CDR1 MNHEY, CDR2 SMNVEV (reference sequence). DNA of the CDR3: TGTGCCAGCTGTCGATCGGGACAGTACACCTACGAGCAGTACTTC. Its protein product is CASCRSGQYTYEQYF.

The J gene is TRBJ2-4, the V gene TRBV7-9; 10 nucleotides match TRBD1. The junction had 9 bases not matched to a gene; V was cut back by 5 bases and J by 8 bases. Germline V lookup: CDR1 SEHNR, CDR2 FQNEAQ (reference sequence). The CDR3 loop spans 15 amino acids. The CDR3 nucleotides are TGTGCCAGCAGCCTCCAGGGGACAGGGGTTGACATTCAGTACTTC. This codes for CASSLQGTGVDIQYF.

The chain employs TRBV15 and TRBJ2-7, with 7 positions matching TRBD1. The CDR3 spans 17 residues. V shed 2 bases and J 0 bases; nucleotides not matched to a gene: 10. Germline V gives CDR1 LNHNV, CDR2 YYDKDF (reference sequence). CDR3 nucleotide sequence: TGTGCCACCAGCAGACCCCGAACAGGGGTTCCCTCCTACGAGCAGTACTTC. Translation gives CATSRPRTGVPSYEQYF.

The table lists this clonotype with a few counts. The chain employs TRBV20-1 and TRBJ1-5; a weak D match, TRBD1 (5 bases). CDR1 and CDR2 from the germline V gene are DFQATT and SNEGSKA (reference sequence). This CDR3 is built from 16 residues. V was pared by 5 bases and J by 0 bases, with 17 bases between. The CDR3 DNA is TGCAGTGCTGTCACGGGGGGTATTTATAGCAATCAGCCCCAGCATTTT. This codes for CSAVTGGIYSNQPQHF.

The chain combines TRBV20-1 with TRBJ2-7, with a weak D call TRBD2 (5 bases). The CDR3 loop spans 13 amino acids. Trimming removed 1 base from V and 2 bases from J, with 9 bases in between. Germline V gives CDR1 DFQATT, CDR2 SNEGSKA (reference sequence). The CDR3 loop reads CSARAGFPYEQYF. The CDR3 DNA reads as TGCAGTGCTAGAGCGGGATTTCCCTACGAGCAGTACTTC.

J is TRBJ2-2 and V is TRBV7-3; the match to TRBD1 covers 7 bases. Germline CDR1 and CDR2: SGHTA and FQGTGA. The V segment lost 4 bases and the J segment 8 bases; nucleotides outside the gene matches: 10. The length of the CDR3 is 15 residues. The CDR3 nucleotides read TGTGCCAGCAGCTCTCCGGGACAGCCAGCGGGGGAGCTGTTTTTT. The encoded protein is CASSSPGQPAGELFF.

This clonotype has just a few counts. The chain joins TRBV7-8 to TRBJ1-4, with 8 bases fitting TRBD1. The CDR3 has 19 residues. Germline lookup yields CDR1 SGHVS and CDR2 FQNEAQ. Unmatched junction bases numbered 11, after V lost 2 bases and J lost 0 bases. CDR3 nucleotides: TGTGCCAGCAGCTTATATGGGGGACAGGTCAGCACAACTAATGAAAAACTGTTTTTT. This translates into CASSLYGGQVSTTNEKLFF.

The rearrangement links TRBV3-1 to TRBJ2-3; D perhaps matches TRBD1 (5 bases). This CDR3 has 15 amino acids. The V and J ends lost 1 base and 2 bases respectively, with 10 bases between them. Germline loops: CDR1 LGHDT, CDR2 YNNKEL (reference sequence). CDR3: CASSQGVTVTDTQYF. CDR3 coding DNA: TGTGCCAGCAGCCAAGGTGTGACAGTCACAGATACGCAGTATTTT.

This chain uses TRBV29-1 with TRBJ2-1; 7 bases line up with TRBD2. Germline lookup yields CDR1 SQVTM and CDR2 ANQGSEA. The CDR3 is 14 amino acids. V shed 6 bases, J shed 4 bases, and the junction held 9 bases outside the gene matches. In nucleotides, the CDR3 is TGCAGCGTCCTACTAGCGATTAAATACAATGAGCAGTTCTTC. Translating gives CSVLLAIKYNEQFF.

There are a few counts of this clonotype. The chain employs TRBV7-8 and TRBJ1-1; the D gene is possibly TRBD1 (5 bases). The V end was cut by 5 bases, the J end by 1 base, with 11 bases between. There are 14 residues in the CDR3. Germline CDR1 and CDR2: SGHVS and FQNEAQ. The CDR3 loop reads CASSPPGGNTEAFF. The DNA of the CDR3 is TGTGCCAGCAGCCCCCCGGGGGGGAACACTGAAGCTTTCTTT.

V is TRBV4-3 and J is TRBJ2-1; a weak D match, TRBD2 (6 bases). V lost 1 base and J 3 bases, leaving 10 bases between the germline ends. Germline V CDR1 and CDR2: LGHNA, YSLEER. This CDR3 contains 15 residues. The CDR3 nucleotides are TGCGCCAGCAGCCAAGGTGGAGGGTACTACAATGAGCAGTTCTTC. This sequence encodes CASSQGGGYYNEQFF.